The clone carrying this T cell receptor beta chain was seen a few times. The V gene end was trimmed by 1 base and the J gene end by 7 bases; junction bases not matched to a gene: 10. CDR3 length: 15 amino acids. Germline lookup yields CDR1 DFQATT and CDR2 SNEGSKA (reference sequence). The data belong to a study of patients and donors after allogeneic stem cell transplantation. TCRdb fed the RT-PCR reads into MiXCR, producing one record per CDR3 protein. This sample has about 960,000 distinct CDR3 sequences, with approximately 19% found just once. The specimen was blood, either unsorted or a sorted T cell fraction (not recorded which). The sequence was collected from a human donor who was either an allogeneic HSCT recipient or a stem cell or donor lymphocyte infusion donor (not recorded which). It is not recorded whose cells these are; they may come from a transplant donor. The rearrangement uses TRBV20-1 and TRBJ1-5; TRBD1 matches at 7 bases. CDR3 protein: CSARGFSRGYQPQHF. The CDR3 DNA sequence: TGCAGTGCTAGAGGTTTCTCCAGGGGGTACCAGCCCCAGCATTTT.